The rows below give T cell receptor beta chains drawn from one sample of a study of blood T cell repertoires in COVID-19. Produced via immunoSEQ multiplex PCR; TCRdb's table is partial and in-frame only. The sample lists some 160,000 clones, approximately 85% occurring once. The material sequenced was peripheral blood. These receptor sequences come from a woman older than 75 with COVID-19, enrolled during active disease. The CDR3 runs from the conserved cysteine through the conserved F or W. The order of the fields is V gene, J gene, clone size, CDR3 length, D gene, CDR3 DNA, CDR3 protein. A D gene is named only where the DNA matches it firmly. Clone sizes are given selectively: once, few, many, or a class where the clone is expanded.

v_call: TRBV4-2; j_call: TRBJ1-5; clone_size: .; cdr3_length: 14; d_call: .; cdr3_nt: TGTGCCAGCAGCCAAGTGGGGCGAGAGCAGCCCCAGCATTTT; cdr3_aa: CASSQVGREQPQHF
v_call: TRBV5-4; j_call: TRBJ2-2; clone_size: .; cdr3_length: 13; d_call: TRBD1; cdr3_nt: TGTGCCAGCAGGAGGACAGGGCCCGGGGAGCTGTTTTTT; cdr3_aa: CASRRTGPGELFF
v_call: TRBV15; j_call: TRBJ2-3; clone_size: .; cdr3_length: 16; d_call: .; cdr3_nt: TGTGCCACCAGCAGAGATCAGGGATTGAGCACAGATACGCAGTATTTT; cdr3_aa: CATSRDQGLSTDTQYF
v_call: TRBV7-9; j_call: TRBJ2-3; clone_size: .; cdr3_length: 18; d_call: .; cdr3_nt: TGTGCCAGCAGCTCTGATCCGGGACGTATCCCCGGGGGTGATACGCAGTATTTT; cdr3_aa: CASSSDPGRIPGGDTQYF
v_call: TRBV5-1; j_call: TRBJ2-1; clone_size: .; cdr3_length: 15; d_call: .; cdr3_nt: TGCGCCAGCAGCTTGGGGGGGCTGGTCTACAATGAGCAGTTCTTC; cdr3_aa: CASSLGGLVYNEQFF
v_call: TRBV7-2; j_call: TRBJ1-2; clone_size: .; cdr3_length: 12; d_call: .; cdr3_nt: TGTGCCAGCAGCTTAGGGGCAAGCGGCTACACCTTC; cdr3_aa: CASSLGASGYTF
v_call: TRBV24-1; j_call: TRBJ2-3; clone_size: .; cdr3_length: 14; d_call: .; cdr3_nt: TGTGCCACCAGTGACCCTAACAGGCCAGATACGCAGTATTTT; cdr3_aa: CATSDPNRPDTQYF
v_call: TRBV4-1; j_call: TRBJ2-1; clone_size: few; cdr3_length: 16; d_call: TRBD2; cdr3_nt: TGCGCCAGCAGCCATTCTAGCGGGGCCCACCCCCATGAGCAGTTCTTC; cdr3_aa: CASSHSSGAHPHEQFF
v_call: TRBV30; j_call: TRBJ2-7; clone_size: .; cdr3_length: 11; d_call: .; cdr3_nt: TGTGCCTGGAGTCTAGCCTTCGAGCAGTACTTC; cdr3_aa: CAWSLAFEQYF
v_call: TRBV11-2; j_call: TRBJ2-5; clone_size: .; cdr3_length: 14; d_call: TRBD1; cdr3_nt: TGTGCCAGCAGCCGGGGACAGTTAAAAGAGACCCAGTACTTC; cdr3_aa: CASSRGQLKETQYF
v_call: TRBV6-2/TRBV6-3; j_call: TRBJ1-2; clone_size: .; cdr3_length: 19; d_call: TRBD1; cdr3_nt: TGTGCCAGCAGTTCACCATCCCTTGGGGCAAACAGGGGAACCTATGGCTACACCTTC; cdr3_aa: CASSSPSLGANRGTYGYTF
v_call: TRBV7-9; j_call: TRBJ1-2; clone_size: .; cdr3_length: 19; d_call: .; cdr3_nt: TGTGCCAGCAGCTCGCGGAGGGGAGATCAAGGAGGAGCTAACTATGGCTACACCTTC; cdr3_aa: CASSSRRGDQGGANYGYTF
v_call: TRBV28; j_call: TRBJ2-7; clone_size: .; cdr3_length: 15; d_call: TRBD2; cdr3_nt: TGTGCCAGCAGCACCACTAGCGGGACCTCCTACGAGCAGTACTTC; cdr3_aa: CASSTTSGTSYEQYF
v_call: TRBV27; j_call: TRBJ2-3; clone_size: once; cdr3_length: 15; d_call: .; cdr3_nt: TGTGCCAGCAGCCCCCGACTAGGGACCACAGATACGCAGTATTTT; cdr3_aa: CASSPRLGTTDTQYF
v_call: TRBV5-1; j_call: TRBJ2-2; clone_size: .; cdr3_length: 14; d_call: TRBD2; cdr3_nt: TGCGCCAGCAGCGGGACTACTAACACCGGGGAGCTGTTTTTT; cdr3_aa: CASSGTTNTGELFF
v_call: TRBV5-1; j_call: TRBJ2-2; clone_size: .; cdr3_length: 16; d_call: TRBD2; cdr3_nt: TGCGCCAGCAGCTTGATCTCGACTAGCTACACCGGGGAGCTGTTTTTT; cdr3_aa: CASSLISTSYTGELFF
v_call: TRBV29-1; j_call: TRBJ2-5; clone_size: .; cdr3_length: 14; d_call: TRBD2; cdr3_nt: TGCAGCGTAGAGGGCCTGCGGGAGGGAGAGACCCAGTACTTC; cdr3_aa: CSVEGLREGETQYF
v_call: TRBV18; j_call: TRBJ1-2; clone_size: .; cdr3_length: 15; d_call: .; cdr3_nt: TGTGCCAGCTCACCCACAGGGATCCACTCTGGTGGCTACACCTTC; cdr3_aa: CASSPTGIHSGGYTF
v_call: TRBV6-5; j_call: TRBJ2-5; clone_size: .; cdr3_length: 11; d_call: .; cdr3_nt: TGTGCCAGCAACTCCGCGGGGACCCAGTACTTC; cdr3_aa: CASNSAGTQYF
v_call: TRBV18; j_call: TRBJ2-5; clone_size: .; cdr3_length: 14; d_call: TRBD1; cdr3_nt: TGTGCCAGCTCAGCGGACAGGGGGTGGGAGACCCAGTACTTC; cdr3_aa: CASSADRGWETQYF
v_call: TRBV3-1/TRBV3-2; j_call: TRBJ1-2; clone_size: .; cdr3_length: 13; d_call: .; cdr3_nt: TGTGCCAGCAGCCAACAGGGGCTCTATGGCTACACCTTC; cdr3_aa: CASSQQGLYGYTF
v_call: TRBV28; j_call: TRBJ2-7; clone_size: .; cdr3_length: 12; d_call: TRBD1; cdr3_nt: TGTGCCAGCAGAACGACAGGGGGCGAGCAGTACTTC; cdr3_aa: CASRTTGGEQYF
v_call: TRBV30; j_call: TRBJ2-1; clone_size: .; cdr3_length: 14; d_call: .; cdr3_nt: TGTGCCTGGAGTAGGGGGAGCTCCTACAATGAGCAGTTCTTC; cdr3_aa: CAWSRGSSYNEQFF
v_call: TRBV11-3; j_call: TRBJ1-1; clone_size: few; cdr3_length: 13; d_call: TRBD1; cdr3_nt: TGTGCCAGCAGCCCTCGACAGGGAGGTGAAGCTTTCTTT; cdr3_aa: CASSPRQGGEAFF
v_call: TRBV25-1; j_call: TRBJ1-4; clone_size: .; cdr3_length: 14; d_call: .; cdr3_nt: TGTGCCAGCATTGCATGGGGAGCTAATGAAAAACTGTTTTTT; cdr3_aa: CASIAWGANEKLFF
v_call: TRBV18; j_call: TRBJ1-6; clone_size: .; cdr3_length: 15; d_call: TRBD1; cdr3_nt: TGTGCCAGCTCACTACAGGGGGTAGAGAATTCACCCCTCCACTTT; cdr3_aa: CASSLQGVENSPLHF
v_call: TRBV7-2; j_call: TRBJ1-5; clone_size: .; cdr3_length: 15; d_call: TRBD1; cdr3_nt: TGTGCCAGCAGCTTCCGGACAGGGGCGGATCAGCCCCAGCATTTT; cdr3_aa: CASSFRTGADQPQHF
v_call: TRBV11-2; j_call: TRBJ2-3; clone_size: .; cdr3_length: 14; d_call: .; cdr3_nt: TGTGCCAGCAGCTTAGACTCCCGCACAGATACGCAGTATTTT; cdr3_aa: CASSLDSRTDTQYF
v_call: TRBV4-2; j_call: TRBJ1-5; clone_size: few; cdr3_length: 14; d_call: .; cdr3_nt: TGTGCCAGCAGCCAAGATGGAGGGAGTCAGCCCCAGCATTTT; cdr3_aa: CASSQDGGSQPQHF
v_call: TRBV6-1; j_call: TRBJ2-4; clone_size: .; cdr3_length: 16; d_call: TRBD2; cdr3_nt: TGTGCCAGCAGTGGGACTAGCGGGGGCCGCAAAAACATTCAGTACTTC; cdr3_aa: CASSGTSGGRKNIQYF
v_call: TRBV4-1; j_call: TRBJ2-1; clone_size: .; cdr3_length: 18; d_call: TRBD2; cdr3_nt: TGCGCCAGCAGCCAACTCCTAGCGGGGGCCCTCATCTACAATGAGCAGTTCTTC; cdr3_aa: CASSQLLAGALIYNEQFF
v_call: TRBV10-1; j_call: TRBJ2-2; clone_size: few; cdr3_length: 13; d_call: .; cdr3_nt: TGCGCCAGCAAGGGAGAGAACACCGGGGAGCTGTTTTTT; cdr3_aa: CASKGENTGELFF
v_call: TRBV2; j_call: TRBJ2-7; clone_size: .; cdr3_length: 14; d_call: TRBD2; cdr3_nt: TGTGCCAGCAGTGCATTCGCGGGAGCCGACGAGCAGTACTTC; cdr3_aa: CASSAFAGADEQYF
v_call: TRBV7-9; j_call: TRBJ1-2; clone_size: .; cdr3_length: 15; d_call: .; cdr3_nt: TGTGCCAGCAGCTTAGGGGCCCTCGGGGACTATGGCTACACCTTC; cdr3_aa: CASSLGALGDYGYTF
v_call: TRBV5-6; j_call: TRBJ2-2; clone_size: .; cdr3_length: 16; d_call: .; cdr3_nt: TGTGCCAGCAGCCCTTACCGGGGATATTACACCGGGGAGCTGTTTTTT; cdr3_aa: CASSPYRGYYTGELFF
v_call: TRBV5-4; j_call: TRBJ2-7; clone_size: .; cdr3_length: 16; d_call: TRBD2; cdr3_nt: TGTGCCAGCAGCTTGGGACTAGCGGGAATCGCCTACGAGCAGTACTTC; cdr3_aa: CASSLGLAGIAYEQYF
v_call: TRBV5-4; j_call: TRBJ2-7; clone_size: .; cdr3_length: 13; d_call: .; cdr3_nt: TGTGCCAGCAGCTTGTATGCAGCCTACGAGCAGTACTTC; cdr3_aa: CASSLYAAYEQYF
v_call: TRBV29-1; j_call: TRBJ1-3; clone_size: .; cdr3_length: 13; d_call: .; cdr3_nt: TGCAGCGTTGATGAGGGCTCTGGAAACACCATATATTTT; cdr3_aa: CSVDEGSGNTIYF
v_call: TRBV6-5; j_call: TRBJ2-1; clone_size: .; cdr3_length: 15; d_call: .; cdr3_nt: TGTGCCAGCAGTTACAAGGAGCCTGGCGGGGTAGGGCAGTTCTTC; cdr3_aa: CASSYKEPGGVGQFF
v_call: TRBV7-3; j_call: TRBJ1-1; clone_size: .; cdr3_length: 13; d_call: .; cdr3_nt: TGTGCCAGCAGCCGGACAGTTAACACTGAAGCTTTCTTT; cdr3_aa: CASSRTVNTEAFF
v_call: TRBV7-9; j_call: TRBJ1-1; clone_size: .; cdr3_length: 12; d_call: .; cdr3_nt: TGTGCCAGCAGCAGAGGCAGTATTGAAGCTTTCTTT; cdr3_aa: CASSRGSIEAFF
v_call: TRBV24-1; j_call: TRBJ2-1; clone_size: .; cdr3_length: 16; d_call: TRBD2; cdr3_nt: TGTGCCACCAGTATATCTAGCGGGAGGGTGAACAATGAGCAGTTCTTC; cdr3_aa: CATSISSGRVNNEQFF
v_call: TRBV7-2; j_call: TRBJ1-2; clone_size: .; cdr3_length: 13; d_call: TRBD1; cdr3_nt: TGTGCCAGCAGCCCGACAGGGGCCTATGGCTACACCTTC; cdr3_aa: CASSPTGAYGYTF
v_call: TRBV10-3; j_call: TRBJ2-7; clone_size: .; cdr3_length: 12; d_call: TRBD2; cdr3_nt: TGTGCCATCAGTGCCGGGGGGTACGAGCAGTACTTC; cdr3_aa: CAISAGGYEQYF
v_call: TRBV2; j_call: TRBJ2-1; clone_size: .; cdr3_length: 13; d_call: TRBD2; cdr3_nt: TGTGCCTCCGGACTAGTACTTTTTAATGAGCAGTTCTTC; cdr3_aa: CASGLVLFNEQFF
v_call: TRBV6-5; j_call: TRBJ2-2; clone_size: .; cdr3_length: 14; d_call: .; cdr3_nt: TGTGCCAGCAGCTTTAAAATGAACACCGGGGAGCTGTTTTTT; cdr3_aa: CASSFKMNTGELFF
v_call: TRBV27; j_call: TRBJ2-5; clone_size: .; cdr3_length: 13; d_call: .; cdr3_nt: TGTGCCAGCAGTCGAGGAGGGGACCGGACCCAGTACTTC; cdr3_aa: CASSRGGDRTQYF
v_call: TRBV18; j_call: TRBJ2-1; clone_size: .; cdr3_length: 15; d_call: .; cdr3_nt: TGTGCCAGCTCACTTGCTGCCTTCGGGTACAATGAGCAGTTCTTC; cdr3_aa: CASSLAAFGYNEQFF
v_call: TRBV30; j_call: TRBJ2-3; clone_size: .; cdr3_length: 14; d_call: TRBD2; cdr3_nt: TGTGCCTGGAATTTAGCGGGGGGCTTCTATACGCAGTATTTT; cdr3_aa: CAWNLAGGFYTQYF
v_call: TRBV7-8; j_call: TRBJ2-1; clone_size: .; cdr3_length: 16; d_call: .; cdr3_nt: TGTGCCAGCAGCTTGGGTGGGCCCAGCTCCTACAATGAGCAGTTCTTC; cdr3_aa: CASSLGGPSSYNEQFF
v_call: TRBV29-1; j_call: TRBJ2-7; clone_size: .; cdr3_length: 15; d_call: TRBD2; cdr3_nt: TGCAGCGTTGAGCGGCTAGCGGGCAACAACTACGAGCAGTACTTC; cdr3_aa: CSVERLAGNNYEQYF
v_call: TRBV11-2; j_call: TRBJ1-4; clone_size: .; cdr3_length: 15; d_call: TRBD1; cdr3_nt: TGTGCCAGCAGCCAGTGGGGACAGGGTGGGGAAAAACTGTTTTTT; cdr3_aa: CASSQWGQGGEKLFF
v_call: TRBV7-9; j_call: TRBJ1-2; clone_size: once; cdr3_length: 12; d_call: .; cdr3_nt: TGTGCCAGCAGCTCTGACACCTATGGCTACACCTTC; cdr3_aa: CASSSDTYGYTF
v_call: TRBV4-2; j_call: TRBJ2-4; clone_size: .; cdr3_length: 16; d_call: TRBD2; cdr3_nt: TGTGCCAGCAGCCAAGCGAGCGGGGGGGCCAAAAACATTCAGTACTTC; cdr3_aa: CASSQASGGAKNIQYF
v_call: TRBV18; j_call: TRBJ1-1; clone_size: .; cdr3_length: 15; d_call: TRBD1; cdr3_nt: TGTGCCAGCTCAATATACAGGGGGCTCGACACTGAAGCTTTCTTT; cdr3_aa: CASSIYRGLDTEAFF
v_call: TRBV7-8; j_call: TRBJ1-1; clone_size: .; cdr3_length: 17; d_call: .; cdr3_nt: TGTGCCAGCAGCTTACTTCTCGGAGCCCTAGTTGGGACTGAAGCTTTCTTT; cdr3_aa: CASSLLLGALVGTEAFF
v_call: TRBV7-9; j_call: TRBJ1-2; clone_size: .; cdr3_length: 14; d_call: .; cdr3_nt: TGTGCCAGCACCCATGGTGCGTCAACTACTGGCTACACCTTC; cdr3_aa: CASTHGASTTGYTF